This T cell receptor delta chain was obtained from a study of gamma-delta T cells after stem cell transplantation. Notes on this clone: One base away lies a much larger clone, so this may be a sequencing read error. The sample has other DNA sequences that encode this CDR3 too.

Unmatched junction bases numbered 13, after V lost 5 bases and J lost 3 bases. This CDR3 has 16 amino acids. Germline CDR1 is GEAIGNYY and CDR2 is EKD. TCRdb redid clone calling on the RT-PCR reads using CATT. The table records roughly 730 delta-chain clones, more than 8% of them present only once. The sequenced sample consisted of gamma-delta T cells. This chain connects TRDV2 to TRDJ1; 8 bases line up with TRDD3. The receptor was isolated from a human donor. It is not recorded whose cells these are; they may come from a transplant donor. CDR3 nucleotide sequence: TGTGCCTGTGTGCCCCTGGGGATACCCCTGGCCGATAAACTCATCTTT. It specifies CACVPLGIPLADKLIF.